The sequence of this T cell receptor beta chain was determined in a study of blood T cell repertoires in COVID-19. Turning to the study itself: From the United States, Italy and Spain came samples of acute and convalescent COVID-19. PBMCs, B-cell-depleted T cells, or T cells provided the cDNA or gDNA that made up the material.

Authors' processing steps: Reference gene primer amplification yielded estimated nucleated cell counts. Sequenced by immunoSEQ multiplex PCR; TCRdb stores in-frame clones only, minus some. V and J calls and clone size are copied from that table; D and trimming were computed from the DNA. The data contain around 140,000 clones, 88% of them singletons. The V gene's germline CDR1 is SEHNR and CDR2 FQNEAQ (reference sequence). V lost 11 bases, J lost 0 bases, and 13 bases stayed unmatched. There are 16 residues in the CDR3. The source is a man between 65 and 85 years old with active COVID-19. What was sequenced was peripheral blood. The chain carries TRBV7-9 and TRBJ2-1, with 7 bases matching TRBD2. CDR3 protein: CAAPSGREYSYNEQFF. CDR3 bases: TGTGCCGCGCCCTCGGGGCGGGAGTACTCCTACAATGAGCAGTTCTTC.